This T cell receptor beta chain was captured in a study of T cells in Graves' hyperthyroidism and ophthalmopathy. Study results and caveats: Classification by a 13 V-J model distinguished ophthalmopathy from stable hyperthyroidism. Ophthalmopathy onset followed model prediction by a median roughly 6.5 months. Most expanded thyroid clonotypes above 0.001 recurred in blood.

Amplification targeted TCR beta CDR3 regions from RNA transcripts. HTBI primers were employed in a first-round RT-PCR of the TCR CDR3. TCRdb re-analysed the multiplex PCR reads in MiXCR, keeping a single row per CDR3 protein. The data show about 480,000 distinct CDR3 sequences, 13% to 15% seen once. Concerning this clonotype: As yet, its antigen is unknown.

Uncontrolled infection, other autoimmune disease, pregnancy and lactation each barred patients from inclusion. CDR1 LNHDA and CDR2 SQIVND come from the germline V gene (reference sequence). V shed 5 bases and J 7 bases; nucleotides not matched to a gene: 7. The CDR3 covers 13 residues. The receptor was derived from a woman under 30 with Graves' hyperthyroidism. The chain recombines TRBV19 with TRBJ2-7; TRBD2 matches at 8 bases. Material for sequencing was blood. CDR3 in DNA: TGTGCCAGTAGTCCCACAGGCGGGGGGGAGCAGTACGTC. Translated, it gives CASSPTGGGEQYV.